Here is one TCR beta chain with its context. Its target antigen remains unknown. One end of the junction varies from germline; a read error may be responsible. This sample is drawn from a study of vaccination effects on CD4 cells after COVID-19 (dated 2022 in TCRdb). About the full investigation: Each participant got two doses of an mRNA SARS-CoV-2 vaccine, either BNT162b2 or mRNA-1273. A total of around eleven COVID-19 convalescent patients and a few SARS-CoV-2-naive healthy vaccine recipients were included in the full study. The Oncomine TCR Beta short-read assay on an Illumina iSeq 100 was used to sequence cultures from other donors in the study. In a couple of convalescent patients, pre-vaccine samples were collected 16 days and one week ahead of the first dose, 142 and 148 days after COVID-19 diagnosis. SARS-CoV-2 spike-specific CD4+ TCR repertoires from before and after mRNA vaccination were compared in COVID-19 convalescent patients and in infection-naive vaccine recipients.

The ViraFEST assay stimulated PBMC with viral peptide pools and then used TCR sequencing to identify antigen-specific CD4+ T cell clonotypes by expansion. After approximately eleven days of culture, CD4+ T cells were isolated with the EasySep CD4+ T cell isolation kit. Convalescent patients had PCR-confirmed SARS-CoV-2 infection between March and December 2020, before Alpha, Beta and Delta variants emerged in the United States. Two million PBMC per well were cultured in IMDM with around 5% human AB serum, 7.5 to 10 IU/ml IL-2 and gentamicin, plus 10 ug/ml peptides. An HIV-1 Nef peptide pool served as the negative control culture condition. Half of the culture medium was replaced with fresh IL-2-containing medium on days 3 and 7. Unless noted otherwise, every peptide stimulation condition was grown in triplicate wells. Using Ficoll-Paque Plus gradient centrifugation, PBMC were separated from whole blood and then either used fresh or cryopreserved at -140C. The QIAamp micro DNA kit was used to extract genomic DNA from the cultured CD4+ T cells.

In the germline V gene, CDR1 corresponds to KGHSH and CDR2 to LQKENI. Counted from cysteine to phenylalanine, this CDR3 has 14 amino acids. The sequence is cut down to CDR3 DNA, 42 bases in frame from base 1. Paper-wide results and their limitations: In convalescent patients, the post-vaccine spike-reactive repertoire consisted mainly of new vaccine-induced clones, largely distinct from infection-induced clones. Marked clonal contraction was observed in both infection-induced and vaccine-induced clones at late post-vaccination timepoints, consistent with waning T cell responses. The study was limited by a small number of convalescent patients and lacked early post-infection timepoints.

Library method: the immunoSEQ multiplex PCR assay. DNA from the cultured and isolated CD4+ T cells underwent TCR beta CDR3 sequencing. From the authors' description of their analysis: Non-productive TCR sequences were discarded, and reads were trimmed to the CDR3 region, with only CDR3s of 7 or more amino acids retained. Antigen-specific clonotypes were identified using the MANAFEST web app by comparison of expansion in peptide wells against reference cultures. To be called positive, a clone needed expansion at FDR<0.05 compared with the reference and with all other wells, an odds ratio greater than 5, and a frequency greater than 0.1% in two replicate wells. A clonotype was defined as cross-reactive if the clonotype was significantly expanded both in SARS-CoV-2 spike wells and in at least one common cold coronavirus spike condition. CDR3 similarity was assessed by Levenshtein distance using the stringdist R package, and unrooted trees were constructed with ape in R 3.6.1. The immuneACCESS repertoire file appears here via TCRdb, limited to in-frame rearrangements. These files lack a portion of the clones; in checked studies, under half of the deficit traces to unresolved V genes, and the cause of the others is not known. V and J calls and clone size come straight from that table; D and trimming were deduced from the DNA. The sample table shows approximately 70,000 clones, and 73% are seen once. About 5% of the sample is taken by the ten largest.

The chain joins TRBV18 to TRBJ1-2, with the D gene too uncertain to name. This sample comprised CD4+ T cells from PBMCs cultured with HIV peptides, obtained before COVID-19 vaccination. The sample's cell subset or site label, decoded: HIV-1 Nef peptide pool negative control/reference culture. The TCR comes from a human donor who had a prior SARS-CoV-2 infection. CDR3 reads: CATSGNWGDYGYTF. Here is the DNA: TGTGCCACCTCAGGCAATTGGGGTGACTATGGCTACACCTTC.